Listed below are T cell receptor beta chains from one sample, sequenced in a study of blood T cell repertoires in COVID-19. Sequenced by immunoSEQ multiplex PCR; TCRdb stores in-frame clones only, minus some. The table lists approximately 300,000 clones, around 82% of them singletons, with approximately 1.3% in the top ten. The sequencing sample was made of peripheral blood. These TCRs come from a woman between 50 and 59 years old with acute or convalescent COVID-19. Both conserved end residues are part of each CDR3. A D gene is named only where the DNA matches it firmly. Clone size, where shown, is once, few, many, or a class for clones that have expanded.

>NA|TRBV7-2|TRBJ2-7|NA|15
CASSLSGGKSYEQYF
TGTGCCAGCAGCTTATCCGGGGGTAAGAGCTACGAGCAGTACTTC
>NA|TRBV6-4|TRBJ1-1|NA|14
CASRPDSANTEAFF
TGTGCCAGCAGGCCGGACAGCGCGAACACTGAAGCTTTCTTT
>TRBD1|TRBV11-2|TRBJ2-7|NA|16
CASSLGQGVVSHEQYF
TGTGCCAGCAGCCTCGGACAGGGGGTTGTCAGCCACGAGCAGTACTTC
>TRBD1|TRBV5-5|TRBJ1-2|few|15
CASSSGTATNYGYTF
TGTGCCAGCAGCTCCGGGACAGCAACTAACTATGGCTACACCTTC
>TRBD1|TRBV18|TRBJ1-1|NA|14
CASSRDRGNTEAFF
TGTGCCAGCTCGCGCGACAGGGGGAACACTGAAGCTTTCTTT
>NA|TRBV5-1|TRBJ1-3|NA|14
CASSLGLSGNTIYF
TGCGCCAGCAGCTTGGGGCTCTCTGGAAACACCATATATTTT
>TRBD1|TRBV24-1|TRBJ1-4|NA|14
CATSPGGGSEKLFF
TGTGCCACCAGTCCAGGGGGAGGTAGCGAAAAACTGTTTTTT
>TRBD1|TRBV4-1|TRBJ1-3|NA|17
CASSQDAGTGYGNTIYF
TGCGCCAGCAGCCAAGACGCAGGGACAGGGTACGGAAACACCATATATTTT
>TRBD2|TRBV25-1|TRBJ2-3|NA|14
CASSVAGAQDTQYF
TGTGCCAGCAGTGTAGCGGGGGCACAAGATACGCAGTATTTT
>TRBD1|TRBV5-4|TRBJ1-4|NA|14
CASSSDREGEKLFF
TGTGCCAGCAGCTCGGACAGGGAAGGTGAAAAACTGTTTTTT
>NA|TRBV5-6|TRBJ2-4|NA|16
CASSLLGTLAKNIQYF
TGTGCCAGCAGTCTTCTGGGCACCTTAGCCAAAAACATTCAGTACTTC
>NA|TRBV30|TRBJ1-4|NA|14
CAWNTGTSTEKLFF
TGTGCCTGGAATACCGGGACATCGACTGAAAAACTGTTTTTT